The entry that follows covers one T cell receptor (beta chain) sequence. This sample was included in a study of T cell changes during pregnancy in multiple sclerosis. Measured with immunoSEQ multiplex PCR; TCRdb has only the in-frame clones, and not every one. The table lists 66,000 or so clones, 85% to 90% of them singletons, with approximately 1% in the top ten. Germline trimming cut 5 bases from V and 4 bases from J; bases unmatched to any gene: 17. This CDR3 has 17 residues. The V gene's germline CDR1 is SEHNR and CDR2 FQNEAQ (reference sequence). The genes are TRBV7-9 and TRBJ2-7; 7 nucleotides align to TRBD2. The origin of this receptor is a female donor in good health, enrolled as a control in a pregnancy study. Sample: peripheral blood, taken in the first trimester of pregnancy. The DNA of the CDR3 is TGTGCCAGCAGCCCCTACACTGGGGGGGGAAAGGATTACGAGCAGTACTTC. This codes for CASSPYTGGGKDYEQYF.